The clone carrying this TCR beta chain was detected ten times or more. V lost 3 bases and J 2 bases, leaving 12 bases between the germline ends. CDR3 length: 15 amino acids. This sample was included in a study of response to subunit inactivated influenza vaccine. MiXCR, run by TCRdb on the RT-PCR reads, gives a single entry per CDR3 protein. The data show 750,000 to 850,000 distinct CDR3 sequences, with less than 20% seen just once and under 13% held by the top ten. Sequenced here: PBMCs from blood, sampled more than 4 days after vaccination. The chain combines TRBV12-3 or TRBV12-4 with TRBJ2-3; a weak D match, TRBD1 (5 bases). The sequence was obtained from a man aged 50-60 years who received an inactivated influenza vaccine. The CDR3 nucleotides read TGTGCCAGCAGTTTTGGGGCCCGACACACAGATACGCAGTATTTT. This gives the protein CASSFGARHTDTQYF.